Many counts were recorded for the clone carrying this T cell receptor beta chain. The CDR3 is made up of 14 amino acids. CDR1 is LNHDA, CDR2 SQIVND, per germline (reference sequence). Trimming cost V 6 bases and J 2 bases, with 14 bases left between them. The time point here: newly diagnosed GD, antithyroid drugs for less than 3 months. RNA extracted from PBMCs served as the sequencing template. This sample was included in a study of regulatory T cells in long-lasting Graves disease. To make TCR beta libraries, researchers used iRepertoire HTBI primers and Arm-PCR of CDR3 regions. TCRdb re-analysed the multiplex PCR reads in MiXCR, keeping a single row per CDR3 protein. This repertoire shows just over 600,000 distinct CDR3 sequences, 16% found once; its top ten account for approximately 20%. These data were also filed under a second study, of T cells in Graves' hyperthyroidism and ophthalmopathy. Per that paper: The study defined stable Graves' hyperthyroidism as no ophthalmopathy progression within 18 months. Exclusion of a patient resulted from uncontrolled infection, other autoimmune disease, pregnancy or lactation.

The starting material was peripheral blood mononuclear cells (PBMCs), obtained at new diagnosis, from a patient treated with antithyroid drugs. The chain recombines TRBV19 with TRBJ2-7; perhaps TRBD2 as D (5 bases). The sequence derives from a woman in her twenties or thirties with Graves disease. The chain's CDR3 is CASSLDEGAYEQYF. CDR3 coding DNA: TGTGCCAGTAGCCTCGACGAGGGTGCCTACGAGCAGTACTTC.